Listed below are T cell receptor beta chains from one sample, sequenced in a study of T cells in localized non-small cell lung cancer. The table came from immunoSEQ multiplex PCR; TCRdb's copy has only in-frame clones and leaves some out. The sample has over 30,000 clones, about 87% seen once. This sample comprised peripheral blood, obtained before any cancer treatment. Source of these receptors: a woman aged 35 to 75 with stage I lung adenocarcinoma. The CDR3 runs from the conserved cysteine through the conserved F or W. D genes are given only for firm matches. Only some rows state a clone size, as once, few, many or a class for expanded clones.

v_call,j_call,d_call,clone_size,cdr3_nt,cdr3_aa
TRBV7-9,TRBJ2-7,TRBD2,.,TGTGCCAGCAGCTCACTAGCGGGAGGCACCTACGAGCAGTACTTC,CASSSLAGGTYEQYF
TRBV21-1,TRBJ2-7,.,.,TGTGCCAGCAGCAAAGCGAGGACAAGGAGCGGCGGAACGAGCTACGAGCAGTACTTC,CASSKARTRSGGTSYEQYF
TRBV5-4,TRBJ1-2,.,.,TGTGCCAGCAGACCCTTACAGCATGGCTACACCTTC,CASRPLQHGYTF
TRBV9,TRBJ2-5,.,.,TGTGCCAGCAGCGTCCTAAGCGGAGAGACCCAGTACTTC,CASSVLSGETQYF
TRBV6-1,TRBJ1-1,.,.,TGTGCCAGCAGTGCTTTTACAGGTAACACTGAAGCTTTCTTT,CASSAFTGNTEAFF
TRBV9,TRBJ2-5,.,.,TGTGCCAGCAGCGTAGCTACAGTGGGACCGGGGGAGACCCAGTACTTC,CASSVATVGPGETQYF
TRBV7-6,TRBJ2-7,TRBD1,.,TGTGCCAGCAGCTTCGGACAGGGTAATCGCTACGAGCAGTACTTC,CASSFGQGNRYEQYF
TRBV5-6,TRBJ2-2,.,once,TGTGCCAGCAGCGTGGTGGATAACACCGGGGAGCTGTTTTTT,CASSVVDNTGELFF
TRBV5-4,TRBJ2-7,TRBD2,.,TGTGCCAGCAGCGACGGGACTAGCGGGATCCTGCTCCACGAGCAGTACTTC,CASSDGTSGILLHEQYF
TRBV6-5,TRBJ1-5,.,.,TGTGCCAGCAGTTCGCCCCGATCGCCCCAGCATTTT,CASSSPRSPQHF
TRBV7-2,TRBJ2-1,.,once,TGTGCCAGCAGCTCCACTCGGAGCGATGAGCAGTTCTTC,CASSSTRSDEQFF
TRBV6-1,TRBJ1-5,.,.,TGTGCCAGCAGTGACAGTTTAGGCCAGCCCCAGCATTTT,CASSDSLGQPQHF
TRBV5-4,TRBJ1-1,TRBD1,.,TGTGCCAGCAGCCCAGGACAGGGGAACACTGAAGCTTTCTTT,CASSPGQGNTEAFF
TRBV4-1,TRBJ1-5,TRBD1,.,TGCGCCAGCAGCCAACGGGGGACAGAGCCCCAGCATTTT,CASSQRGTEPQHF
TRBV11-2,TRBJ1-1,.,few,TGTGCCAGCAGCTTAGTAAGAGGAGAGACTGAAGCTTTCTTT,CASSLVRGETEAFF
TRBV5-1,TRBJ2-7,.,.,TGCGCCAGCAGCTCGGCCCACGCCGAGCAGTACTTC,CASSSAHAEQYF
TRBV2,TRBJ1-5,TRBD1,once,TGTGCCAGCAGTCTCACAGGGGCCGATAGATCAGCCCAGCATTTT,CASSLTGADRSAQHF
TRBV11-2,TRBJ2-1,TRBD1,.,TGTGCCAGCAGCCGGGGGACAGGGGGCGTGAATGAGCAGTTCTTC,CASSRGTGGVNEQFF
TRBV19,TRBJ2-2,.,.,TGTGCCAGTACCTTCGGGGGAGGCGGGAACACCGGGGAGCTGTTTTTT,CASTFGGGGNTGELFF
TRBV10-3,TRBJ2-1,TRBD1,.,TGTGCCATCACCCGGGACAGTTACTCCTACAATGAGCAGTTCTTC,CAITRDSYSYNEQFF
TRBV7-2,TRBJ2-7,TRBD2,.,TGTGCCAGCAGCCCGGGGACTAGCGGGAGGCAGTACTTC,CASSPGTSGRQYF
TRBV27,TRBJ2-3,.,.,TGTGCCAGCAGTTTAGCCACAGATACGCAGTATTTT,CASSLATDTQYF
TRBV6-1,TRBJ1-1,.,.,TGTGCCAGCAGCCAGGGGACTGAAGCTTTCTTT,CASSQGTEAFF
TRBV7-9,TRBJ2-5,TRBD2,.,TGTGCCAGCAGCCCGAAACTAGCGGGAGGCGAGACCCAGTACTTC,CASSPKLAGGETQYF
TRBV7-9,TRBJ1-6,TRBD1,.,TGTGCCAGCAGCGTCGCCGGGACAGGGAGACAGTCACCCCTCCACTTT,CASSVAGTGRQSPLHF
TRBV5-1,TRBJ2-6,TRBD2,once,TGCGCCAGTAGTGCGGGAGTATTGGTAGGGGCCAACGTCCTGACTTTC,CASSAGVLVGANVLTF
TRBV18,TRBJ2-2,TRBD2,.,TGTGCCAGCTCACCCCCGAATAGCGGGACGACTGCCGGGGAGCTGTTTTTT,CASSPPNSGTTAGELFF
TRBV2,TRBJ2-1,TRBD2,.,TGTGCCAGCAGGGCCACTAGCGGTTACTACAATGAGCAGTTCTTC,CASRATSGYYNEQFF
TRBV21-1,TRBJ2-7,.,.,TGTGCCAGCAGCAAATTCTTCTGTATGTGCGGACAGGTTGGGTCCCACGAAAACTACGAGCAGTACTTC,CASSKFFCMCGQVGSHENYEQYF
TRBV7-8,TRBJ2-7,TRBD2,.,TGTGCCAGCAGCTCCCAAGGCGGGAGGGCCTCCTACGAGCAGTACTTC,CASSSQGGRASYEQYF
TRBV19,TRBJ2-7,.,.,TGTGCCAGTAAGCCCGACGGGGTCAGGGGAGGCTACGAGCAGTACTTC,CASKPDGVRGGYEQYF
TRBV6-5,TRBJ2-1,TRBD1,.,TGTGCCAGCAGTCCCACGGGACAGGGGTCAGGTGAGCAGTTCTTC,CASSPTGQGSGEQFF
TRBV14,TRBJ2-7,.,.,TGTGCCAGCAGCCAGAGGTCGTGGGGGCCCTACGAGCAGTACTTC,CASSQRSWGPYEQYF
TRBV2,TRBJ2-7,TRBD2,.,TGTGCCAGCAGTGTAGGCGGGAGAACCTACGAGCAGTACTTC,CASSVGGRTYEQYF
TRBV5-4,TRBJ2-7,TRBD2,.,TGTGCCAGCAGCTTGGACCCCGGGAGGGCCTTCGAGCAGTACTTC,CASSLDPGRAFEQYF
TRBV4-1,TRBJ2-3,TRBD2,.,TGCGCCAGCAGCCAGGGACTAGCCTACGTGTATACGCAGTATTTT,CASSQGLAYVYTQYF
TRBV9,TRBJ1-2,.,.,TGTGCCAGCAGCGTAGTAGGGGGCTATGGCTACACCTTC,CASSVVGGYGYTF
TRBV19,TRBJ1-5,.,.,TGTGCCAGCAGTTTACCGGCAGGCCGAGGAAGCAATCAGCCCCAGCATTTT,CASSLPAGRGSNQPQHF
TRBV4-2,TRBJ1-4,.,.,TGTGCCAGCAGTCAGAAGGGGTCTGGAAATGAAAAACTGTTTTTT,CASSQKGSGNEKLFF
TRBV28,TRBJ1-1,.,.,TGTGCCAGCAGGAGTAGGGGGGGCAACACTGAAGCTTTCTTT,CASRSRGGNTEAFF
TRBV27,TRBJ2-1,TRBD2,.,TGTGCCAGCAGTTCCTACCTACGGACTAGCGGTAACAATGAGCAGTTCTTC,CASSSYLRTSGNNEQFF
TRBV4-2,TRBJ2-7,TRBD2,.,TGTGCCAGCAGCCAAGAGGTTGGACTAGCCGCGTACTGGGAGCAGTACTTC,CASSQEVGLAAYWEQYF
TRBV7-2,TRBJ1-3,.,.,TGTGCCAGCAGCTTAGGGACAGTAGGAAACACCATATATTTT,CASSLGTVGNTIYF
TRBV19,TRBJ1-2,TRBD1,.,TGTGCCAGTAGTACCCTGGACAGGGACGAAGGCTACACCTTC,CASSTLDRDEGYTF
TRBV5-1,TRBJ2-1,TRBD1,once,TGCGCCAGCAGCCCCTGGACAGGGGGCGACAATGAGCAGTTCTTC,CASSPWTGGDNEQFF
TRBV6-1,TRBJ2-3,TRBD2,.,TGTGCCAGCATCGACGGCGGGAGGGTTGCAGATACGCAGTATTTT,CASIDGGRVADTQYF
TRBV6-1,TRBJ1-2,TRBD1,once,TGTGCCAGCACCGGACAGGGCGGCTATGGCTACACCTTC,CASTGQGGYGYTF
TRBV28,TRBJ2-3,.,.,TGTGCCAGCAGTTCAGGAGCGGGTGGCATAGATACGCAGTATTTT,CASSSGAGGIDTQYF
TRBV6-5,TRBJ2-5,.,.,TGTGCCAGCAGTCGGGCCAGCAGAGAGACCCAGTACTTC,CASSRASRETQYF